Shown below are 19 T cell receptor beta chains from a single sample sequenced in a study of shared clonotypes between healthy human individuals. Generated by immunoSEQ multiplex PCR, the TCRdb table keeps only in-frame clones and is missing some. The sample lists about 2.3 million clones; less than 95% were seen once. The sequenced sample was naive CD4+ T cells from PBMCs. Noted subset: CD45RA+ positively selected. The receptors derive from a man aged 18 to 29 in good health. Some clones in this sample may be carry-over from other donors' samples.

The gene calls are TRBV7-8 and TRBJ1-1; D ambiguous. CDR1 and CDR2 from the germline V gene are SGHVS and FQNEAQ. V was cut by 1 base and J by 7 bases, with 19 bases left in between. The CDR3 is 16 amino acids. Here the CDR3 DNA reads TGTGCCAGCAGCTTAGATAGTTGGGTGTATCCCATTGAAGCTTTCTTT. Amino acids: CASSLDSWVYPIEAFF.

The J gene is TRBJ2-1, the V gene TRBV4-2, with 11 bases lining up with TRBD2. The V gene's germline CDR1 is LGHNA and CDR2 YNFKEQ. Unmatched junction bases numbered 7, after V lost 2 bases and J lost 7 bases. There are 16 residues in the CDR3. In DNA, the CDR3 is TGTGCCAGCAGCCAAAACCGGCCTAGCGGGAGGAATGAGCAGTTCTTC. It is translated as CASSQNRPSGRNEQFF.

This rearrangement joins TRBV27 to TRBJ2-7; 8 positions match TRBD1. The germline gives CDR1 MNHEY, CDR2 SMNVEV (reference sequence). The trim removed 5 bases at V and 5 bases at J, leaving 5 bases unmatched. The CDR3 covers 13 residues. This CDR3 is CASSTRGLDEQYF. The CDR3 region has the DNA TGTGCCAGCAGTACCAGGGGGCTGGACGAGCAGTACTTC.

The chain couples TRBV6-1 to TRBJ1-5; D remains ambiguous. Germline V gene data show CDR1 as MNHNS and CDR2 as SASEGT. The ends were cut back, 1 base at V and 3 bases at J, with 4 bases in the middle. The CDR3 consists of 13 residues. CDR3 residues: CASSEVVNQPQHF. The CDR3 DNA is TGTGCCAGCAGTGAAGTGGTCAATCAGCCCCAGCATTTT.

Here the CDR3 reads CASSRRGGDQPQHF. CDR3 coding DNA: TGTGCCAGCAGCCGCCGGGGGGGGGATCAGCCCCAGCATTTT. This chain links TRBV7-9 with TRBJ1-5, with D possibly being TRBD1 (5 bases). Per germline, CDR1 SEHNR and CDR2 FQNEAQ (reference sequence). The CDR3 extends over 14 amino acids. Trimming removed 5 bases from V and 5 bases from J, with 13 bases in between.

The chain is built from TRBV25-1 and TRBJ2-6; the D gene could be TRBD1 or TRBD2 (5 bases each). The CDR3 has 15 amino acids. V was trimmed by 1 base and J by 4 bases, leaving 8 bases between them. Germline assignment: CDR1 MGHDK and CDR2 SYGVNS. This chain's CDR3 is CASSESGTGANVLTF. The CDR3 coding sequence is TGTGCCAGCAGTGAATCAGGGACCGGGGCCAACGTCCTGACTTTC.

The chain employs TRBV27 and TRBJ2-1; unclear D gene. The CDR3 runs to 13 residues. The V and J ends lost 10 bases and 7 bases respectively, with 17 bases between them. Germline V gene data show CDR1 as MNHEY and CDR2 as SMNVEV (reference sequence). Here the CDR3 reads CATRQRVYNEQFF. CDR3 DNA sequence: TGTGCCACCCGACAAAGGGTATATAATGAGCAGTTCTTC.

The V call is TRBV25-1, the J call TRBJ2-2, with D perhaps given as TRBD1 or TRBD2 (5 bases each). This CDR3 comprises 17 residues. Germline values: CDR1 MGHDK, CDR2 SYGVNS. V dropped 4 bases and J dropped 1 base, with 16 bases sitting between them. The CDR3 DNA follows: TGTGCCAGCAGTGCACTGCGAGAGGGGTGGAACACCGGGGAGCTGTTTTTT. Its protein product is CASSALREGWNTGELFF.

The chain recombines TRBV28 with TRBJ1-2; TRBD1 matches at 7 bases. Germline trimming cut 3 bases from V and 8 bases from J; bases unmatched to any gene: 6. CDR3 length: 13 amino acids. CDR1 is MDHEN and CDR2 is SYDVKM in the germline V gene. CDR3 loop: CASSFSRGYGYTF. DNA for the CDR3: TGTGCCAGCAGTTTTAGCAGGGGGTACGGCTACACCTTC.

The chain employs TRBV18 and TRBJ1-1; D remains unclear. Germline CDR1 reads KGHSH; CDR2 reads LQKENI. Trimming took 6 bases from V and 1 from J, leaving 12 bases between them. This CDR3 spans 14 amino acids. CDR3 bases: TGTGCCAGCTCTGCGGGTAGGGCGAACACTGAAGCTTTCTTT. It translates to CASSAGRANTEAFF.

CDR3 nucleotides: TGTGCCAGCAGTTTCCGGTACAGGGGCCTTTCTGGGGCCAACGTCCTGACTTTC. This encodes CASSFRYRGLSGANVLTF. The V gene is TRBV27, the J gene TRBJ2-6, with TRBD1 matching 7 bases. The trim removed 3 bases at V and 1 base at J, leaving 9 bases unmatched. Germline-derived CDR1 and CDR2 are MNHEY and SMNVEV (reference sequence). The CDR3 is made up of 18 amino acids.

A word on this clone: At one of its ends the junction is not consistent with the germline gene, which may arise from a read error. The rearrangement joins TRBV7-9 to TRBJ2-7; TRBD2 agrees at 12 bases. Germline-derived CDR1 and CDR2 are SEHNR and FQNEAQ (reference sequence). The CDR3 extends over 15 amino acids. CDR3 residues: CASSLAGGPPYEQYF. CDR3 DNA sequence: TGTGCCAGCAGCCTAGCGGGAGGGCCTCCCTACGAGCAGTACTTC.

The chain links TRBV9 to TRBJ1-2, with 9 positions matching TRBD1. Germline CDR1 and CDR2: SGDLS and YYNGEE. This CDR3 comprises 15 residues. V dropped 3 bases and J dropped 5; count of bases not matched to a gene: 8. The CDR3 DNA is TGTGCCAGCAGCGCCGGACAGGGGACTTGGTATGGCTACACCTTC. Its translation: CASSAGQGTWYGYTF.

The rearrangement joins TRBV14 to TRBJ2-5; D is undetermined. The CDR3 is 14 amino acids. Germline V gene lookup returns CDR1 SGHDN and CDR2 FVKESK. The V end was cut by 0 bases, the J end by 7 bases, with 12 bases between. The CDR3 is CASSQESYSGTQYF. CDR3 DNA: TGTGCCAGCAGCCAAGAAAGCTACTCGGGGACCCAGTACTTC.

On this clone itself: The same CDR3 is also encoded by other DNA sequences in this sample. This chain connects TRBV28 to TRBJ2-5; no clear D. This CDR3 has 11 residues. The V end was cut by 5 bases, the J end by 3 bases, with 4 bases between. Germline CDR1 MDHEN, CDR2 SYDVKM. DNA for the CDR3: TGTGCCAGCAGTGTCGAAGAGACCCAGTACTTC. The encoded protein is CASSVEETQYF.

V is TRBV2 and J is TRBJ1-1; 7 bases match TRBD1. V lost 6 bases, J lost 12 bases, and 10 bases stayed unmatched. Germline lookup yields CDR1 SNHLY and CDR2 FYNNEI. The CDR3 spans 12 residues. Here the CDR3 DNA reads TGTGCCAGCAGGTTTCCACAGGGGCGGACTTTCTTT. It encodes CASRFPQGRTFF.

The DNA for the CDR3 is TGTGCCAGCAGCGGAGGACTAGCGGGAGCCTCCTACGAGCAGTACTTC. Translating gives CASSGGLAGASYEQYF. The chain carries TRBV9 and TRBJ2-7; 13 bases align to TRBD2. The V gene end was trimmed by 3 bases and the J gene end by 0 bases; junction bases not matched to a gene: 3. In germline, CDR1 is SGDLS, CDR2 YYNGEE. The CDR3 runs 16 residues.

The chain is built from TRBV6-1 and TRBJ1-1; weak D call: TRBD1 (5 bases). The CDR3 contains 12 residues. CDR1 is MNHNS and CDR2 is SASEGT in the germline V gene. Trimming shortened V by 6 bases and J by 7 bases, and 12 bases separated the two germline ends. CDR3 nucleotides: TGTGCCAGCAGGTCGGGGGGGGGTGAAGCTTTCTTT. Its protein product is CASRSGGGEAFF.

The chain combines TRBV7-9 with TRBJ2-3; D perhaps matches TRBD2 (6 bases). The ends were cut back, 1 base at V and 5 bases at J, with 13 bases in the middle. Germline assignment: CDR1 SEHNR and CDR2 FQNEAQ (reference sequence). The CDR3 has 15 residues. CDR3 region: CASSLGRERGDTQYF. For the CDR3, the DNA is TGTGCCAGCAGCTTAGGTCGGGAGAGAGGAGATACGCAGTATTTT.